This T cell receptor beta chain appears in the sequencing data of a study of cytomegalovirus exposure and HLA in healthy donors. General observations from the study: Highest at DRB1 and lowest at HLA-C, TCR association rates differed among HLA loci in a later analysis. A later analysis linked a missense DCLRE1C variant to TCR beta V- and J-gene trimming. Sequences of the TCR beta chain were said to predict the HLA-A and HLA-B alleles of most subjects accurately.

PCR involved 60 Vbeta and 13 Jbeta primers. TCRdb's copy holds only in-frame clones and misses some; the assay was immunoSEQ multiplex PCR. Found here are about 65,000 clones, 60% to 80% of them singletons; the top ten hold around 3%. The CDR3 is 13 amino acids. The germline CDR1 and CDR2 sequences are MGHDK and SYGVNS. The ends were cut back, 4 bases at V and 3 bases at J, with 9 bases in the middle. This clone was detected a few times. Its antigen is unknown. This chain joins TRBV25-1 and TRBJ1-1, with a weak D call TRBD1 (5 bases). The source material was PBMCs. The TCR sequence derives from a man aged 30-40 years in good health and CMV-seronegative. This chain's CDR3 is CASSGLGHTEAFF. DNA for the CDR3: TGTGCCAGCAGTGGCCTGGGGCACACTGAAGCTTTCTTT.